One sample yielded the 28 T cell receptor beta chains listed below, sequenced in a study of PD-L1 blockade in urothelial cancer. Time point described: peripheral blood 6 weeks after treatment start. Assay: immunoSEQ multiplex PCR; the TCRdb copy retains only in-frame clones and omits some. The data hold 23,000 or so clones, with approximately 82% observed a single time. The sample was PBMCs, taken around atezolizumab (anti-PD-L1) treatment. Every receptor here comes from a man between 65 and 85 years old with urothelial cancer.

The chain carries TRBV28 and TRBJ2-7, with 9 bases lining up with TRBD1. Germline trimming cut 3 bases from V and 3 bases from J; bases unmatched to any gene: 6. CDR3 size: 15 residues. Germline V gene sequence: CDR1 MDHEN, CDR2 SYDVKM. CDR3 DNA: TGTGCCAGCAGTTTTTACGGGACAGGGAACTACGAGCAGTACTTC. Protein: CASSFYGTGNYEQYF. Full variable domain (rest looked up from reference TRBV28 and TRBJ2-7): DVKVTQSSRYLVKRTGEKVFLECVQDMDHENMFWYRQDPGLGLRLIYFSYDVKMKEKGDIPEGYSVSREKKERFSLILESASTNQTSMYLCASSFYGTGNYEQYFGPGTRLTVT.

The CDR3 DNA reads as TGCGCCAGCAGCCAAGGACAGGACCATTCACCCCTCCACTTT. Translation: CASSQGQDHSPLHF. The rearrangement uses TRBV4-1 and TRBJ1-6; weak D call: TRBD1 (6 bases). From germline, CDR1 is MGHRA and CDR2 YSYEKL. Trimming took 1 base from V and 8 from J, leaving 9 bases between them. The CDR3 is 14 residues long.

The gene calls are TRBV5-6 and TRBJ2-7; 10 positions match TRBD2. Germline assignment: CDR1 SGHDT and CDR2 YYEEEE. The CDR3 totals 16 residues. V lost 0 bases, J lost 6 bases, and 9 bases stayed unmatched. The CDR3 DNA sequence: TGTGCCAGCAGCTTGGAGGGGAGCGGGAGGGCCCCCGAGCAGTACTTC. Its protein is CASSLEGSGRAPEQYF.

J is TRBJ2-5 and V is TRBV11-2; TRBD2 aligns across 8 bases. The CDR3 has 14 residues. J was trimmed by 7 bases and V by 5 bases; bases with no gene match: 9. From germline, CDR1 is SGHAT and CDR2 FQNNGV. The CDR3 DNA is TGTGCCAGCAGCCGAACTAGCGGACGCGGGACCCAGTACTTC. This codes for CASSRTSGRGTQYF.

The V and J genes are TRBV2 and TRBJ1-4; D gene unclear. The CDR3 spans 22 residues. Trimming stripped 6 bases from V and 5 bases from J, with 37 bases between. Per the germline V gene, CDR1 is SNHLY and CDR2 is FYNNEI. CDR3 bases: TGTGCCAGCAGGGCGAGGGTTCGGGCGACACTTTTATACCCGAGGAGAAATGAAAAACTGTTTTTT. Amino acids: CASRARVRATLLYPRRNEKLFF.

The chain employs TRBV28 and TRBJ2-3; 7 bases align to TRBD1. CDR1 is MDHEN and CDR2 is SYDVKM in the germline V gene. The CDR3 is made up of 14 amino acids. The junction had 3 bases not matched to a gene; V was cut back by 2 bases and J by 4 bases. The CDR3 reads CASSLTGAADTQYF. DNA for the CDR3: TGTGCCAGCAGTTTAACAGGGGCAGCAGATACGCAGTATTTT.

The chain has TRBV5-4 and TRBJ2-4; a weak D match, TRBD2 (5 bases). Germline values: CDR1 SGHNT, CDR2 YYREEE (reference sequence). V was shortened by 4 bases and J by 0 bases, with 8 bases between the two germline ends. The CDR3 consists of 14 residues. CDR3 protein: CASSRGLAKNIQYF. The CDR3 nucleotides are TGTGCCAGCAGCCGAGGACTAGCCAAAAACATTCAGTACTTC.

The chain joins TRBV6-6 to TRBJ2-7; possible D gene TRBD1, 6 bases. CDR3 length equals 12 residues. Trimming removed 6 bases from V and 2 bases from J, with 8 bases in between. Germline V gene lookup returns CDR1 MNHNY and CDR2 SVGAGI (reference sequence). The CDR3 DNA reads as TGTGCCAGCAGCGGACAGACCTACGAGCAGTACTTC. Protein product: CASSGQTYEQYF.

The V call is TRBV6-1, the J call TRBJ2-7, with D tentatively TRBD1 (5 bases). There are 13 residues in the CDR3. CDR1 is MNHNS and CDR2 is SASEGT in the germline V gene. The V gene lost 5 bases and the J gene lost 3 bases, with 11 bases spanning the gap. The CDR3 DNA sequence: TGTGCCAGCAGTACAGGTACAAACTACGAGCAGTACTTC. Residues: CASSTGTNYEQYF.

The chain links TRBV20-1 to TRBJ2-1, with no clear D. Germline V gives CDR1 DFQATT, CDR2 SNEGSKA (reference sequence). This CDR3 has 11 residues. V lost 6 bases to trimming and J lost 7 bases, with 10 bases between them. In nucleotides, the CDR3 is TGCAGTGCCTATATCGATAATGAGCAGTTCTTC. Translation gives CSAYIDNEQFF.

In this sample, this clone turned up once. In DNA, the CDR3 is TGCGCCAGCAGCACACAGGGAGGGAACTCTGGAAACACCATATATTTT. Encoded protein: CASSTQGGNSGNTIYF. The chain is built from TRBV5-1 and TRBJ1-3; D is perhaps TRBD1 (6 bases). The CDR3 loop spans 16 amino acids. The germline CDR1 and CDR2 sequences are SGHRS and YFSETQ. V dropped 4 bases and J dropped 0 bases, with 14 bases sitting between them.

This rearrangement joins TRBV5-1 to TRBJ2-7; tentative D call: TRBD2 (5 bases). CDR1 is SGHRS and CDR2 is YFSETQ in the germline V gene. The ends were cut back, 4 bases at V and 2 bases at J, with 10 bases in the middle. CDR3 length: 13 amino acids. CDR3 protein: CASSPGITYEQYF. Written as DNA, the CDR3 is TGCGCCAGCAGCCCCGGGATTACCTACGAGCAGTACTTC.

The CDR3, as DNA: TGTGCCAGCAGTGAAGATCTGAGCGGGAGGTCCTACGAGCAGTACTTC. It yields the protein CASSEDLSGRSYEQYF. This chain joins TRBV6-1 and TRBJ2-7, with 9 bases matching TRBD2. Germline CDR1 and CDR2: MNHNS and SASEGT. With 1 base clipped from V and 1 base from J, the junction kept 5 bases outside the gene matches. The CDR3 loop spans 16 amino acids.

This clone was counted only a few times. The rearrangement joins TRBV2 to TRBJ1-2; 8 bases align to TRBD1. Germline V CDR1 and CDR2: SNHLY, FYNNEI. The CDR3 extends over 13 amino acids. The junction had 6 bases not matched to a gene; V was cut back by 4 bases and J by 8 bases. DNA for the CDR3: TGTGCCAGCAGTGGACAGGGGCGGCGGGGCTACACCTTC. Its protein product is CASSGQGRRGYTF.

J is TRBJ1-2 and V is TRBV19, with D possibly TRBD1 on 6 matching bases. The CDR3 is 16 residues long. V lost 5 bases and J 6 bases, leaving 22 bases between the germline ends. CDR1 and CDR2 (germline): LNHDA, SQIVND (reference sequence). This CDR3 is CASSPSAGDISHGYTF. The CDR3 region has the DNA TGTGCCAGTAGTCCCTCGGCCGGGGACATTTCCCATGGCTACACCTTC.

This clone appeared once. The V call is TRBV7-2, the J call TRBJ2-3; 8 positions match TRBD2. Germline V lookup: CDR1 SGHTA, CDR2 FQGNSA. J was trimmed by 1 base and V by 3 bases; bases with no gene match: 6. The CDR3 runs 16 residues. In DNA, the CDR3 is TGTGCCAGCAGCTTGGGGCGGGAGGCTCGCACAGATACGCAGTATTTT. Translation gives CASSLGREARTDTQYF.

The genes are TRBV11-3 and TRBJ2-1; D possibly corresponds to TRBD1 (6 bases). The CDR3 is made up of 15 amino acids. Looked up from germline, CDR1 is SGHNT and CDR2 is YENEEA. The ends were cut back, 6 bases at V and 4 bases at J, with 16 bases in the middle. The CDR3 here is CASRPQRGFYNEQFF. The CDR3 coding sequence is TGTGCCAGCAGACCGCAGAGGGGGTTTTACAATGAGCAGTTCTTC.

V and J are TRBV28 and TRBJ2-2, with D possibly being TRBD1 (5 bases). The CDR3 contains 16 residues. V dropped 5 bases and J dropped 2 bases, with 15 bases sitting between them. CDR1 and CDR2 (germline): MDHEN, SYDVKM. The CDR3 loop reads CASSVGKGVNTGELFF. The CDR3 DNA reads TGTGCCAGCAGTGTGGGGAAAGGGGTTAACACCGGGGAGCTGTTTTTT. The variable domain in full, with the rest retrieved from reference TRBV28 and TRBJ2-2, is DVKVTQSSRYLVKRTGEKVFLECVQDMDHENMFWYRQDPGLGLRLIYFSYDVKMKEKGDIPEGYSVSREKKERFSLILESASTNQTSMYLCASSVGKGVNTGELFFGEGSRLTVL.

CDR3 in DNA: TGTGCCATCAGTGGACCGGGACTTTCCGACTATGGCTACACCTTC. It codes for CAISGPGLSDYGYTF. The rearrangement uses TRBV10-3 and TRBJ1-2; tentatively, D is TRBD1 (5 bases). This CDR3 is 15 amino acids long. V was shortened by 4 bases and J by 3 bases, with 15 bases between the two germline ends. The germline CDR1 and CDR2 sequences are ENHRY and SYGVKD.

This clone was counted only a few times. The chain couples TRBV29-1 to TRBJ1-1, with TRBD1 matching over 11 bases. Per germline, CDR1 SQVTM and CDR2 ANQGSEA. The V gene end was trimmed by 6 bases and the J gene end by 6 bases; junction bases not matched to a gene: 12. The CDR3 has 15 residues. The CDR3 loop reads CSVDRTGGFSAEAFF. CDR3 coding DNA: TGCAGCGTGGATAGGACAGGGGGCTTTTCGGCTGAAGCTTTCTTT.

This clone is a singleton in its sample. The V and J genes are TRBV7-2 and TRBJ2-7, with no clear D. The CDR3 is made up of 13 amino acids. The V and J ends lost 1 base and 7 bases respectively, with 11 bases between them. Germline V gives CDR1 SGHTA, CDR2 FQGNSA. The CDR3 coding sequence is TGTGCCAGCAGCTTAGAAAACGCCAGAGAGCAGTACTTC. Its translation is CASSLENAREQYF.

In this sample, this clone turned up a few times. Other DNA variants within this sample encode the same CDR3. The CDR3 loop reads CASSLGQVSYEQYF. CDR3 nucleotide sequence: TGCGCCAGCAGCTTGGGACAGGTCTCCTACGAGCAGTACTTC. The chain couples TRBV5-1 to TRBJ2-7, with D perhaps matching TRBD1 (6 bases). The CDR3 sequence is 14 residues long. Germline values: CDR1 SGHRS, CDR2 YFSETQ. V lost 0 bases to trimming and J lost 0 bases, with 7 bases between them.

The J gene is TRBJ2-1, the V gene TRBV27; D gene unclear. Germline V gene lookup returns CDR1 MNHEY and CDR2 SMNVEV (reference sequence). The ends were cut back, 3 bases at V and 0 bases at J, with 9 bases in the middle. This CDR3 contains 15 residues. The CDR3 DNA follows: TGTGCCAGCAGTTTGGCCATTAACTCCTACAATGAGCAGTTCTTC. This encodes CASSLAINSYNEQFF.

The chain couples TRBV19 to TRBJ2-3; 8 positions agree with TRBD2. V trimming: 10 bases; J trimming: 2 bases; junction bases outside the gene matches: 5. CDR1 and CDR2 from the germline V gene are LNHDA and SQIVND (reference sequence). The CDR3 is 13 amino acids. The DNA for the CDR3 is TGTGCCACCGCGACTAGCGTCACAGATACGCAGTATTTT. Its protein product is CATATSVTDTQYF.

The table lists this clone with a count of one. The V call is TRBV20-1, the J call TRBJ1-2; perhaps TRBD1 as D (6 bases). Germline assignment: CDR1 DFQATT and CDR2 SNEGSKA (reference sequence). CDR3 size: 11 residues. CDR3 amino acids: CTPVGGYGYTF. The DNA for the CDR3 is TGCACCCCAGTAGGGGGCTATGGCTACACCTTC.

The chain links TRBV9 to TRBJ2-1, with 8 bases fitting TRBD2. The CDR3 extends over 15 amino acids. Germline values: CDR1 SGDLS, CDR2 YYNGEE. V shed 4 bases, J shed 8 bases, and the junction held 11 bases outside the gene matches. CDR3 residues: CASSSPSGRLDEQFF. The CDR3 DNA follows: TGTGCCAGCAGCTCCCCCAGCGGGAGATTGGATGAGCAGTTCTTC.

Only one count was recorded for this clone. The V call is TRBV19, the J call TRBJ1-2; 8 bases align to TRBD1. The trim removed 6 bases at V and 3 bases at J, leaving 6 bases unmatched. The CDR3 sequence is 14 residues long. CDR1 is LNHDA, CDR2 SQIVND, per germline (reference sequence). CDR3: CASSPDRVDYGYTF. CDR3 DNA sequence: TGTGCCAGTAGCCCGGACAGGGTTGACTATGGCTACACCTTC.

The CDR3, as DNA: TGTGCCAGCAGCCCAATGCGGGGAGAAGGAAACACCATATATTTT. Protein: CASSPMRGEGNTIYF. V usage is TRBV9 and J usage is TRBJ1-3; no clear D. V was cut by 4 bases and J by 4 bases, with 15 bases left in between. This CDR3 has 15 residues. Germline V gene sequence: CDR1 SGDLS, CDR2 YYNGEE.